The 20 T cell receptor beta chains given below trace back to one sample, sequenced in a study of response to subunit inactivated influenza vaccine. TCRdb itself ran the RT-PCR reads through MiXCR, one entry per CDR3 protein. The table lists 560,000 or so distinct CDR3 sequences, 7.5% to 8.5% of them singletons. Sequencing used PBMCs from blood, obtained 23 months after vaccination. The receptors derive from a man between 45 and 75 years old who received an inactivated influenza vaccine.

This clonotype appeared many times. The chain combines TRBV12-3 or TRBV12-4 with TRBJ2-3; D is unresolved. Trimming removed 3 bases from V and 0 bases from J, with 7 bases in between. This CDR3 is built from 14 residues. For the CDR3, the DNA is TGTGCCAGCAGTTTCGGGTATAGCACAGATACGCAGTATTTT. It is translated as CASSFGYSTDTQYF.

This clonotype was observed a handful of times. The V call is TRBV20-1, the J call TRBJ2-5, with a weak D call TRBD1 (5 bases). CDR1 is DFQATT, CDR2 SNEGSKA, per germline (reference sequence). CDR3 size: 12 residues. The V end lost 0 bases, the J end lost 10 bases, and 12 bases lay between the germline ends. Here the CDR3 DNA reads TGCAGTGCTAGAGACCGGGCACAGGACCAGTACTTC. It is translated as CSARDRAQDQYF.

This clonotype was recorded many times. The DNA of the CDR3 is TGTGCCAGCGGGCCAACGCGCAATCAGCCCCAGCATTTT. It codes for CASGPTRNQPQHF. This sequence joins TRBV12-3 or TRBV12-4 and TRBJ1-5, with D unclear. The V gene lost 8 bases and the J gene lost 2 bases, with 10 bases spanning the gap. The length of the CDR3 is 13 residues.

The table lists this clonotype with many counts. This sequence joins TRBV20-1 and TRBJ1-2; D gene unclear. CDR3 length: 14 residues. Per the germline V gene, CDR1 is DFQATT and CDR2 is SNEGSKA (reference sequence). The V end was cut by 3 bases, the J end by 4 bases, with 15 bases between. This chain's CDR3 is CSARVGLHGYGYTF. The CDR3 nucleotides are TGCAGTGCTAGGGTAGGACTACATGGCTATGGCTACACCTTC.

Only a few counts were recorded for this clonotype. The junction departs from germline at one end; a sequencing error may be responsible. The chain has TRBV20-1 and TRBJ2-3, with D perhaps given as TRBD1 or TRBD2 (6 bases each). Germline V gene lookup returns CDR1 DFQATT and CDR2 SNEGSKA (reference sequence). This CDR3 has 15 amino acids. The CDR3 DNA reads TGCAGTGCTGGAGAGTCGGGGGCAGGCACAGATACGCAGTATTTT. The encoded protein is CSAGESGAGTDTQYF.

Only a few counts were recorded for this clonotype. The chain joins TRBV6-5 to TRBJ2-5; the D gene is possibly TRBD1 (5 bases). The CDR3 runs 14 residues. The germline CDR1 and CDR2 sequences are MNHEY and SVGAGI. The V end was cut by 2 bases, the J end by 6 bases, with 13 bases between. CDR3 amino acids: CASSYLTAWQTQYF. The CDR3 coding sequence is TGTGCCAGCAGTTACCTGACAGCCTGGCAGACCCAGTACTTC.

This clonotype occurred many times. The chain uses TRBV7-8 and TRBJ1-4; D is possibly TRBD1 (6 bases). Germline values: CDR1 SGHVS, CDR2 FQNEAQ. There are 15 residues in the CDR3. The V end was cut by 2 bases, the J end by 5 bases, with 12 bases between. CDR3 in DNA: TGTGCCAGCAGCTTACAGGGACAATTCAATGAAAAACTGTTTTTT. Translated, it gives CASSLQGQFNEKLFF.

This clonotype was counted only a few times. The rearrangement joins TRBV24-1 to TRBJ2-3, with D tentatively TRBD1 (6 bases). Germline V lookup: CDR1 KGHDR, CDR2 SFDVKD. The CDR3 spans 16 residues. Trimming stripped 4 bases from V and 7 bases from J, with 20 bases between. CDR3 nucleotide sequence: TGTGCCACCAGTGAGCACCGGGACATCTACAAAAATACGCAGTATTTT. The encoded protein is CATSEHRDIYKNTQYF.

This clonotype was recorded at least ten times. V is TRBV4-3 and J is TRBJ1-1; the D is unclear. V was shortened by 1 base and J by 1 base, with 4 bases between the two germline ends. The CDR3 is 13 amino acids. CDR1 and CDR2 (germline): LGHNA, YSLEER. The CDR3 bases are TGCGCCAGCAGCCAAGCCGCGAACACTGAAGCTTTCTTT. Translating gives CASSQAANTEAFF.

This clonotype was seen more than once but under ten times. The chain carries TRBV11-2 and TRBJ2-5, with a tentative D call TRBD1 (6 bases). Deletions cut 5 bases from V and 7 bases from J, with 20 bases between. Germline values: CDR1 SGHAT, CDR2 FQNNGV. The length of the CDR3 is 15 residues. For the CDR3, the DNA is TGTGCCAGCAGCCTTCAGGCAGGGGTTGTTGGGACCCAGTACTTC. This encodes CASSLQAGVVGTQYF.

In this sample, this clonotype turned up many times. V and J are TRBV9 and TRBJ2-3, with 9 bases fitting TRBD2. V trimming: 3 bases; J trimming: 1 base; junction bases outside the gene matches: 3. The CDR3 runs to 15 residues. CDR1 SGDLS and CDR2 YYNGEE come from the germline V gene. The CDR3 DNA sequence: TGTGCCAGCAGCGGTAGCGGGGGACGCACAGATACGCAGTATTTT. This encodes CASSGSGGRTDTQYF. The entire variable domain, with the rest obtained from reference TRBV9 and TRBJ2-3, is as follows: DSGVTQTPKHLITATGQRVTLRCSPRSGDLSVYWYQQSLDQGLQFLIQYYNGEERAKGNILERFSAQQFPDLHSELNLSSLELGDSALYFCASSGSGGRTDTQYFGPGTRLTVL.

The chain employs TRBV7-9 and TRBJ1-2; D remains ambiguous. CDR1 and CDR2 from the germline V gene are SEHNR and FQNEAQ (reference sequence). The length of the CDR3 is 13 residues. Trimming stripped 7 bases from V and 10 bases from J, with 19 bases between. The CDR3 sequence: CASTQLAGEAYTF. DNA of the CDR3: TGTGCCAGCACCCAACTCGCCGGGGAAGCCTACACCTTC.

In its sample, this clonotype was seen a few times. The chain has TRBV9 and TRBJ2-1, with 9 bases fitting TRBD1. The CDR3 contains 15 residues. Per the germline V gene, CDR1 is SGDLS and CDR2 is YYNGEE. V gave up 0 bases and J gave up 5 bases; unmatched junction bases: 3. The DNA for the CDR3 is TGTGCCAGCAGCGTAGGAGGGACAGGGAACAATGAGCAGTTCTTC. Amino acid sequence: CASSVGGTGNNEQFF.

This clonotype was observed a few times. The chain links TRBV24-1 to TRBJ2-3, with a weak D call TRBD1 (6 bases). The V end was cut by 1 base, the J end by 4 bases, with 11 bases between. CDR3 size: 15 residues. Germline V lookup: CDR1 KGHDR, CDR2 SFDVKD. CDR3 sequence (DNA): TGTGCCACCAGTGATTTCTCCAGGGGTGCAGATACGCAGTATTTT. This codes for CATSDFSRGADTQYF.

V and J are TRBV28 and TRBJ1-4, with D unclear. Deletions cut 7 bases from V and 7 bases from J, with 13 bases between. This CDR3 region has 13 residues. CDR1 and CDR2 from the germline V gene are MDHEN and SYDVKM. In DNA form, the CDR3 reads TGTGCCAGCATTCGGGCCCGGACTGAAAAACTGTTTTTT. The encoded protein is CASIRARTEKLFF.

This sequence joins TRBV5-1 and TRBJ2-7; a weak D match, TRBD2 (6 bases). The V end lost 2 bases, the J end lost 3 bases, and 15 bases lay between the germline ends. Per the germline V gene, CDR1 is SGHRS and CDR2 is YFSETQ. The CDR3 has 15 amino acids. In DNA, the CDR3 is TGCGCCAGCAGCTTAGGGAGCGGGCTCTACTACGAGCAGTACTTC. Protein: CASSLGSGLYYEQYF.

The rearrangement uses TRBV20-1 and TRBJ2-3, with 9 bases matching TRBD1. CDR1 and CDR2 from the germline V gene are DFQATT and SNEGSKA (reference sequence). V lost 5 bases to trimming and J lost 15 bases; unmatched junction nucleotides: 9. This CDR3 has 11 amino acids. CDR3 in amino acids: CSAPSGTGRYF. In nucleotides, the CDR3 is TGCAGTGCTCCATCCGGGACAGGGCGTTATTTT.

The V and J genes are TRBV3-1 and TRBJ2-3, with 8 bases identical to TRBD2. The CDR3 is made up of 17 amino acids. Losses at the gene ends were 1 base for V and 2 bases for J; bases not matched to a gene: 8. The V gene's germline CDR1 is LGHDT and CDR2 YNNKEL (reference sequence). The CDR3 coding sequence is TGTGCCAGCAGCCAAGGAGCAGGGCGGGGGGCCACAGATACGCAGTATTTT. Protein: CASSQGAGRGATDTQYF.

On this clonotype itself: Since a much larger clone is just one base distant, this may be a read error. The chain uses TRBV15 and TRBJ1-2; D unclear. Germline V gives CDR1 LNHNV, CDR2 YYDKDF (reference sequence). The CDR3 is 12 amino acids. CDR3 loop: CATNRDDYGYTF. The CDR3 DNA follows: TGTGCCACCAACAGAGACGACTATGGCTACACCTTC.

This clonotype was observed a handful of times. The chain joins TRBV12-3 or TRBV12-4 to TRBJ1-2; weak D call: TRBD1 (6 bases). Between the trimmed V and J ends, which lost 3 bases and 2 bases, there was a span of 19 bases. The CDR3 spans 17 residues. Here the CDR3 reads CASSFGTGNVPNYGYTF. CDR3 DNA: TGTGCCAGCAGTTTCGGAACAGGGAATGTCCCAAACTATGGCTACACCTTC.